Given below is one T cell receptor (beta chain) in context. Its matching antigen is unknown. Investigators sought sequencing depths of between 1 in 200,000 and 1 in 1 million T cells. Profiling relied on immunoSEQ multiplex PCR, and the TCRdb table lists in-frame clones only, not all of them. The top ten clones hold under 15% of a sample with roughly 180,000 clones, about 72% of them seen once. The data were obtained in a study of cytotoxic CD8 clonotypes in ibrutinib-treated CLL. Study overall: Among the patients, around ten presented as relapsed/refractory and approximately 14 as treatment-naive; around 18 showed unmutated IGHV.

Regarding the study as a whole: Clonality went up at ibrutinib response and then declined back toward baseline at progression. Relative to age-matched healthy donors, clonality at baseline was higher, and it tracked circulating CD8+ T-cell counts.

The CDR3 totals 16 residues. V shed 2 bases, J shed 6 bases, and the junction held 10 bases outside the gene matches. Germline lookup yields CDR1 SGHRS and CDR2 YFSETQ. Sequencing used PBMCs, obtained after 24 months of ibrutinib treatment. The chain is built from TRBV5-1 and TRBJ2-7; 11 bases match TRBD2. This receptor was taken from a human donor with chronic lymphocytic leukemia. The CDR3 here is CASSLSFRLAGGEQYF. CDR3 DNA sequence: TGCGCCAGCAGCTTAAGCTTTAGGCTAGCGGGAGGCGAGCAGTACTTC.